This entry describes one TCR beta chain. Antigen: not known. A read error may explain this, as a much larger clone is one base away. The CDR3 extends over 13 amino acids. Germline V gives CDR1 SGHDT, CDR2 YYEEEE. The data are from a study of blood T cells in healthy people across ages. The authors ran a second PCR of 7 to 11 cycles using a sample-barcoded 5' primer and a J-beta primer mix. TCRdb passed the 5' RACE reads through MiXCR, listing each CDR3 protein once. The profile shows about 650,000 distinct CDR3 sequences, about 32% of them singletons. Broader study findings: With age, beta diversity per million T cells declined roughly linearly, significantly by 30 to 50.

The TCR sequence derives from a woman older than 75 in good health. This rearrangement joins TRBV5-6 to TRBJ2-5; 8 nucleotides align to TRBD1. The sample comprised blood. The CDR3 coding sequence is TGTGTCAGCAGCCGTTGGACAGGGGAGACCCAGTACTTC. Translated, it gives CVSSRWTGETQYF.